This note documents a single T cell receptor (beta chain) sequence. Libraries were prepared by immunoSEQ multiplex PCR; TCRdb keeps only in-frame clonotypes and omits some of them. The sample includes 170,000 or so clones, 85% to 95% seen only once; the top ten take roughly 1%. This sample stems from a study of T cell responses to AZD1222 COVID-19 vaccine. The CDR3 loop spans 16 amino acids. Germline lookup yields CDR1 MGHRA and CDR2 YSYEKL. Trimming pared 4 bases from V and 2 bases from J, leaving 17 bases between. The TCR originated in an adult who received the MenACWY meningococcal vaccine as a control. Sequences were derived from peripheral blood, sampled 28 days after the second dose of the MenACWY control vaccine. The chain recombines TRBV4-1 with TRBJ1-2; the D gene is possibly TRBD1 (6 bases). The CDR3 DNA reads as TGCGCCAGCAGCCTGATGACCGGGACACCAAACTATGGCTACACCTTC. It codes for CASSLMTGTPNYGYTF.